The clone carrying this T cell receptor beta chain was observed a handful of times. Its specificity is unknown. 60 Vbeta and 13 Jbeta primers were used in PCR. Profiled with immunoSEQ multiplex PCR; TCRdb holds only in-frame clones, not every one. The data contain about 110,000 clones, 65% to 80% of them singletons. Germline lookup yields CDR1 SGHRS and CDR2 YFSETQ. CDR3 length equals 14 residues. Deletions cut 4 bases from V and 5 bases from J, with 15 bases between. These data originate in a study of cytomegalovirus exposure and HLA in healthy donors. Study-wide context: Early released data had about 80 million unique TCRs, all coming from HLA-typed donors. There were some 410 genotyped donors. Of these, 75% to 90% fell in the genetic ancestry cluster associated with self-reported Caucasian donors. Points from the study as a whole: Reports described diagnosis of cytomegalovirus status by the classifier as highly specific and sensitive. As a later analysis showed, several of the most significant clusters appeared to be linked to common viral pathogens.

The rearrangement uses TRBV5-1 and TRBJ1-1; D may be TRBD1 (6 bases). The sequence was obtained from a man in his sixties in good health and CMV-seronegative. The source material was PBMCs. CDR3 region: CASSERQAGTEAFF. In nucleotides, the CDR3 is TGCGCCAGCAGCGAACGACAGGCAGGGACTGAAGCTTTCTTT. Full variable domain (remainder filled in from reference TRBV5-1 and TRBJ1-1): KAGVTQTPRYLIKTRGQQVTLSCSPISGHRSVSWYQQTPGQGLQFLFEYFSETQRNKGNFPGRFSGRQFSNSRSEMNVSTLELGDSALYLCASSERQAGTEAFFGQGTRLTVV.